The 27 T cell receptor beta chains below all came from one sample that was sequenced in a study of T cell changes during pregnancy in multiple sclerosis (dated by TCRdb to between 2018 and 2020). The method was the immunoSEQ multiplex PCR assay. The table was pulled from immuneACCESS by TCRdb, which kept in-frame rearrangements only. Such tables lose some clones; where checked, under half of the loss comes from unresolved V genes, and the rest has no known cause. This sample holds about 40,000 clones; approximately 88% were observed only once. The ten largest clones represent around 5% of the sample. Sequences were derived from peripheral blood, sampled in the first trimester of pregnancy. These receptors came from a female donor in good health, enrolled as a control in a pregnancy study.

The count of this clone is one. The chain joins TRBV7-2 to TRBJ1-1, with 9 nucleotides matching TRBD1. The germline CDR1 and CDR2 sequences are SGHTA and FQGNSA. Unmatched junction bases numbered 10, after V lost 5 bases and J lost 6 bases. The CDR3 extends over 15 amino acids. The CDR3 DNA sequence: TGTGCCAGCAGCCACGGGACAGGGATTGTGGCTGAAGCTTTCTTT. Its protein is CASSHGTGIVAEAFF.

The CDR3 sequence is CASGTSTRNEQFF. Written as DNA, the CDR3 is TGTGCCTCCGGGACTAGCACTAGAAATGAGCAGTTCTTC. J is TRBJ2-1 and V is TRBV6-5, with 9 bases fitting TRBD2. V shed 11 bases and J 7 bases; nucleotides not matched to a gene: 9. CDR1 is MNHEY, CDR2 SVGAGI, per germline. The CDR3 is 13 residues long.

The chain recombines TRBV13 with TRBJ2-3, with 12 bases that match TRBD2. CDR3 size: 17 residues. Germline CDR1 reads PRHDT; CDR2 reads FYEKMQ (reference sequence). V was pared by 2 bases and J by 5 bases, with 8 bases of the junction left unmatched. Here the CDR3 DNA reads TGTGCCAGCAGCTTAAGGTCTAGCGGGGGGGCATTAGATACGCAGTATTTT. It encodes CASSLRSSGGALDTQYF.

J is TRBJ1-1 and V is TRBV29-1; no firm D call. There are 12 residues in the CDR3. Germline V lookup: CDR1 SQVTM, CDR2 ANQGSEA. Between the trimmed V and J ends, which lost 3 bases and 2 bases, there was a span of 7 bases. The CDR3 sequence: CSVDSRNTEAFF. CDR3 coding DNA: TGCAGCGTTGATAGTAGAAACACTGAAGCTTTCTTT.

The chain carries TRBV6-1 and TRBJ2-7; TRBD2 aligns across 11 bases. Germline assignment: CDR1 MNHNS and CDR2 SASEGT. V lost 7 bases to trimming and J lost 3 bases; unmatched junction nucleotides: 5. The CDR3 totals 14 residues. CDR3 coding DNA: TGTGCCAGCAAGGGTAGCGGGAGGGTCTACGAGCAGTACTTC. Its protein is CASKGSGRVYEQYF.

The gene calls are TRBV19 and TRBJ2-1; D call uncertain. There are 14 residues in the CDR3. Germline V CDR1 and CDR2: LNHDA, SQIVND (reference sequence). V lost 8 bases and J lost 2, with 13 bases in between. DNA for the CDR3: TGTGCCAGTCGAGCTCCCGAGGCCTACAATGAGCAGTTCTTC. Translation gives CASRAPEAYNEQFF.

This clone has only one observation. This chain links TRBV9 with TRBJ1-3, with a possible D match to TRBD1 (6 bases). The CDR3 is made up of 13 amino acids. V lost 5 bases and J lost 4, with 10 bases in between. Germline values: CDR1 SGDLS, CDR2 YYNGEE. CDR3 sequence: CASSPTGGNTIYF. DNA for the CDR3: TGTGCCAGCAGTCCTACAGGGGGAAACACCATATATTTT.

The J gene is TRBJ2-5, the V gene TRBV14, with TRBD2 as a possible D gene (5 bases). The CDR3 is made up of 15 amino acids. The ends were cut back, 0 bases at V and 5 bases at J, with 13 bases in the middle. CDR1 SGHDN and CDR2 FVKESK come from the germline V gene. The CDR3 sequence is CASSQDSQRAETQYF. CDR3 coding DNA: TGTGCCAGCAGCCAAGATTCTCAGAGGGCGGAGACCCAGTACTTC.

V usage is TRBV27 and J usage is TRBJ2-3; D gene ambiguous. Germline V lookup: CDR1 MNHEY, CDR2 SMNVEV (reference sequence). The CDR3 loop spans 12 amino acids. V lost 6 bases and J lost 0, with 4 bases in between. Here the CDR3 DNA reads TGTGCCAGCAGAGCTAGCACAGATACGCAGTATTTT. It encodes CASRASTDTQYF.

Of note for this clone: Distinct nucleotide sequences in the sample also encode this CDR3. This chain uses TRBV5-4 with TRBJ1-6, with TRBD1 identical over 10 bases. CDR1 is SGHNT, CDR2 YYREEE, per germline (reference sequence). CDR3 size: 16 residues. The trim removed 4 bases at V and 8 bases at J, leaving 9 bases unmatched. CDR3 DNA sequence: TGTGCCAGCAGCCCTATAGACAGGGGGCCGGATTCACCCCTCCACTTT. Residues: CASSPIDRGPDSPLHF.

The CDR3 DNA reads TGTGCCAGCAGTATGGGGGCTAGCAATCAGCCCCAGCATTTT. Translated: CASSMGASNQPQHF. The chain joins TRBV2 to TRBJ1-5; D might be TRBD1 (6 bases). CDR1 and CDR2 (germline): SNHLY, FYNNEI. CDR3 size: 14 residues. The germline V and J ends were trimmed by 5 bases and 0 bases, with 8 bases remaining between them.

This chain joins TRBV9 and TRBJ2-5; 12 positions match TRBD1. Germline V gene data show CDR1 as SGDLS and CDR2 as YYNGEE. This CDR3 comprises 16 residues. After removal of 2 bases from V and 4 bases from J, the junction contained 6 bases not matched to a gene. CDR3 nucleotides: TGTGCCAGCAGCGTGAGGGGACAGGGGGCAGGAGAGACCCAGTACTTC. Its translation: CASSVRGQGAGETQYF.

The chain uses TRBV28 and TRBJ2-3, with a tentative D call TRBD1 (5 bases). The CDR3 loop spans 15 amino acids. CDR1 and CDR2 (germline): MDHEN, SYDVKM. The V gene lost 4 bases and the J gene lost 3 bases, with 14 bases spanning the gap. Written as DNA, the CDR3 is TGTGCCAGCAGTTCCAGGGTCTTTGGGACAGATACGCAGTATTTT. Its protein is CASSSRVFGTDTQYF.

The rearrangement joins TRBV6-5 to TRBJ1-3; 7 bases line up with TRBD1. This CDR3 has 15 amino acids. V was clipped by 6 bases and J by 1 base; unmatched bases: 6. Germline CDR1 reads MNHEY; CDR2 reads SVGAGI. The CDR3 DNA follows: TGTGCCAGCAGCAGGGGGGTTCCGTCTGGAAACACCATATATTTT. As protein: CASSRGVPSGNTIYF.

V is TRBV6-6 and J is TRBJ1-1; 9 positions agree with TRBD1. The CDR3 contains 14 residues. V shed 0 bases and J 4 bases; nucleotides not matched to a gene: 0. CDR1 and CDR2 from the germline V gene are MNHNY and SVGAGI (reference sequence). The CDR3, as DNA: TGTGCCAGCAGTTACTCGACAGGGGGCACTGAAGCTTTCTTT. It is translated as CASSYSTGGTEAFF.

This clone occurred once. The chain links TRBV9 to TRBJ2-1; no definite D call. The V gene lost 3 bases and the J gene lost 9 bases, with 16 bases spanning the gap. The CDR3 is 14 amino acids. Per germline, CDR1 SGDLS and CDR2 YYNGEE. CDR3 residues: CASSGSTVPGEQFF. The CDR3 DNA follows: TGTGCCAGCAGCGGGAGTACTGTCCCGGGTGAGCAGTTCTTC.

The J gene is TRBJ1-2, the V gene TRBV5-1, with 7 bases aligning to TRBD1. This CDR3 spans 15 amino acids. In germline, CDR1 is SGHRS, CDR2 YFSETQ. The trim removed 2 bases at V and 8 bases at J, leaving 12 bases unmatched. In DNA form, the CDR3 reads TGCGCCAGCAGCTTAGCCCTAACAGGGGTAGGAGGCTACACCTTC. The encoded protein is CASSLALTGVGGYTF. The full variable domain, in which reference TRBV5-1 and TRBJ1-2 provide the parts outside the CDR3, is KAGVTQTPRYLIKTRGQQVTLSCSPISGHRSVSWYQQTPGQGLQFLFEYFSETQRNKGNFPGRFSGRQFSNSRSEMNVSTLELGDSALYLCASSLALTGVGGYTFGSGTRLTVV.

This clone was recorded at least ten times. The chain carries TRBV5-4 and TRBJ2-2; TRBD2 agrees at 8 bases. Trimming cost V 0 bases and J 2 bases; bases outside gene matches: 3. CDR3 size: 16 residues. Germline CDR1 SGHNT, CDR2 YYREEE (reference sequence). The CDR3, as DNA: TGTGCCAGCAGCTTGGTGGTAGCGGGAAACACCGGGGAGCTGTTTTTT. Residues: CASSLVVAGNTGELFF.

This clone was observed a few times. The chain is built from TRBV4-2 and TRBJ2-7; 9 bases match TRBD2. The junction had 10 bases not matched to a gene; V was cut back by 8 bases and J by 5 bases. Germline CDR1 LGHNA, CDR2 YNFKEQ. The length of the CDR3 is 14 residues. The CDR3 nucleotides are TGTGCCAGCTCCCCAGCGGGAGGACGGGACGAGCAGTACTTC. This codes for CASSPAGGRDEQYF.

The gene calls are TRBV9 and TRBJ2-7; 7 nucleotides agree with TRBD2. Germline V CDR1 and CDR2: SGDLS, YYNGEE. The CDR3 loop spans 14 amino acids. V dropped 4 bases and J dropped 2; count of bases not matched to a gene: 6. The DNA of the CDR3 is TGTGCCAGCAGCCCCCGGGACTATACCTACGAGCAGTACTTC. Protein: CASSPRDYTYEQYF. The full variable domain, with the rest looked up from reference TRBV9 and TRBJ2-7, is DSGVTQTPKHLITATGQRVTLRCSPRSGDLSVYWYQQSLDQGLQFLIQYYNGEERAKGNILERFSAQQFPDLHSELNLSSLELGDSALYFCASSPRDYTYEQYFGPGTRLTVT.

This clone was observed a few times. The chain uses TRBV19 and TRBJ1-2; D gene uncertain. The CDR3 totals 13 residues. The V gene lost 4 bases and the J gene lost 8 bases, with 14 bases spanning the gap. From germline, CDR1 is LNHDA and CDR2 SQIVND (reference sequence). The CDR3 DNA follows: TGTGCCAGTAGTACCGAGGGTGTCGTGGGCTACACCTTC. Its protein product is CASSTEGVVGYTF. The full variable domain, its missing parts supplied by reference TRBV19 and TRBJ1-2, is DGGITQSPKYLFRKEGQNVTLSCEQNLNHDAMYWYRQDPGQGLRLIYYSQIVNDFQKGDIAEGYSVSREKKESFPLTVTSAQKNPTAFYLCASSTEGVVGYTFGSGTRLTVV.

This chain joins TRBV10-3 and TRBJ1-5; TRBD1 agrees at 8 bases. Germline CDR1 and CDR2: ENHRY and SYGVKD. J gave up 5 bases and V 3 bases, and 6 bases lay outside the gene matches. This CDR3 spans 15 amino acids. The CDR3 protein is CAISDVGQGDQPQHF. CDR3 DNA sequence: TGTGCCATCAGTGATGTTGGACAGGGCGATCAGCCCCAGCATTTT.

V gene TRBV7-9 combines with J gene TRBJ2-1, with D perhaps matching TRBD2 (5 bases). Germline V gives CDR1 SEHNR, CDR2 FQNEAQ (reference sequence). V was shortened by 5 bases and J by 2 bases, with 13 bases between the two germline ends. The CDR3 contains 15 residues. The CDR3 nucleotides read TGTGCCAGCAGCCAACCGGGGAGCACCTACAATGAGCAGTTCTTC. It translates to CASSQPGSTYNEQFF.

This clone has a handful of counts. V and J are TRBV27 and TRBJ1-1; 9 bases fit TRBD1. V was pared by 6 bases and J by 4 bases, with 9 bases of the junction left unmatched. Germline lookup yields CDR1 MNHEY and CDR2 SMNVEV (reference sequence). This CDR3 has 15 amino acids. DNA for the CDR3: TGTGCCAGCAGGGCCGGGACAGGGAGGGGCACTGAAGCTTTCTTT. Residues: CASRAGTGRGTEAFF.

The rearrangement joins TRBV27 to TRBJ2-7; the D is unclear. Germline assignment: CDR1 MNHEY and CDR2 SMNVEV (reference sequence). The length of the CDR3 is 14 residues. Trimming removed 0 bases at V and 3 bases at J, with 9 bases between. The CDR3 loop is CASSLSGSYYEQYF. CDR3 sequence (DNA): TGTGCCAGCAGTTTATCTGGCTCATACTACGAGCAGTACTTC.

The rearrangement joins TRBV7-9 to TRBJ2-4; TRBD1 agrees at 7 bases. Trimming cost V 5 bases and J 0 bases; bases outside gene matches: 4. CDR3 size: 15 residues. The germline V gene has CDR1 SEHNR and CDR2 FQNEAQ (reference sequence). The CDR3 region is CASSTQGVAKNIQYF. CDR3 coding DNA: TGTGCCAGCAGCACCCAGGGGGTAGCCAAAAACATTCAGTACTTC.

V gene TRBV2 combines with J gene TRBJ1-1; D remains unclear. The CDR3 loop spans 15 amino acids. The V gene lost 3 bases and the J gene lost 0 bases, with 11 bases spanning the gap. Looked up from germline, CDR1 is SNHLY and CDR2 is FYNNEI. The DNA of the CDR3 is TGTGCCAGCAGTGATGAGGAGGAATTGAACACTGAAGCTTTCTTT. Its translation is CASSDEEELNTEAFF.